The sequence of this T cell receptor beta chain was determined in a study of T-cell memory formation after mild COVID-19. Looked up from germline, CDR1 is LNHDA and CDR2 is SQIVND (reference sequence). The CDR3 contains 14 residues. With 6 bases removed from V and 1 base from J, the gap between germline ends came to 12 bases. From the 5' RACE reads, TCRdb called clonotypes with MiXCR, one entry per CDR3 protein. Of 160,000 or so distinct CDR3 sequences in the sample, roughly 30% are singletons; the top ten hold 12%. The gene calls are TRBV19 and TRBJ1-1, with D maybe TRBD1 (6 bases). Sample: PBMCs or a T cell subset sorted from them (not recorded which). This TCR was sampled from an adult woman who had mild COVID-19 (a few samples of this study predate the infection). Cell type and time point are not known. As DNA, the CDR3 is TGTGCCAGTAGGCTACAGGGCTCGAACACTGAAGCTTTCTTT. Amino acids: CASRLQGSNTEAFF.